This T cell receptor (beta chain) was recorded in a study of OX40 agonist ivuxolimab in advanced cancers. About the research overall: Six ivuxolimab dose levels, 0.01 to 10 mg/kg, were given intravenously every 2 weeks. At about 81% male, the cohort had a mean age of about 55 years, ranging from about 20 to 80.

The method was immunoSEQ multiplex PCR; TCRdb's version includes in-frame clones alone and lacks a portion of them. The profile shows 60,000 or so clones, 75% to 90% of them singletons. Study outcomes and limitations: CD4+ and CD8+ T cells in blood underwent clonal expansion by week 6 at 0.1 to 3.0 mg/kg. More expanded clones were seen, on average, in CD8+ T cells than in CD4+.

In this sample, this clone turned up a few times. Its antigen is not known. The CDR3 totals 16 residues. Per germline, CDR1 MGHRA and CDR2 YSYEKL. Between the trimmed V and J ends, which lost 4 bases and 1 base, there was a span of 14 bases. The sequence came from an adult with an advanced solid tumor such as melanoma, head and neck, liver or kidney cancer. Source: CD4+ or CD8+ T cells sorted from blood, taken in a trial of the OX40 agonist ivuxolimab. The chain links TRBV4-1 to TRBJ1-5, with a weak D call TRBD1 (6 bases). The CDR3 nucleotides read TGCGCCAGCAGCCGTGCGGGGGGCATGAGCAATCAGCCCCAGCATTTT. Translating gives CASSRAGGMSNQPQHF.